This T cell receptor (gamma chain) was recorded in a study of Vδ1+ human thymocytes. Alphabeta T cells were depleted, then CD3+ Vdelta1+ Vdelta2- thymocytes were FACS-sorted. Sorted Vdelta1+ thymocytes were roughly 98% to 99.6% pure. The study's findings and limits: Many TRG clonotypes were shared between donors; TRD repertoires were essentially private. Thymic delta-chain repertoires held around 20% Vdelta2 sequences and few Vdelta3, despite high sort purity. Thymic TRG and TRD repertoires appeared highly polyclonal.

As concerns this clone: Its antigen is still unknown.

RNA was extracted from the cells and then reverse transcribed. Multiplex PCR used pooled V-gene forward primers and a constant-region reverse primer to amplify CDR3s. TCRdb made new clone calls on the multiplex PCR reads using CATT. Among about 36,000 gamma-chain clones, roughly a fifth were seen once, and the ten largest hold 1.5% to 2%. The CDR3 runs 13 residues. Germline CDR1 and CDR2: EGSTGY and YDSYTSSV. J lost 10 bases, V lost 4 bases, and 9 bases had no gene match. The TCR sequence derives from a girl under three years old who had congenital heart surgery. What was sequenced was Vdelta1+ gamma-delta thymocytes from the thymus. Subset noted: FACS-sorted CD3+ TCRalphabeta- TCRVdelta1+ TCRVdelta2- thymocytes. V and J are TRGV4 and TRGJP2. The CDR3 sequence: CATWDGPTWIKTF. CDR3 sequence (DNA): TGTGCCACCTGGGACGGGCCAACTTGGATCAAGACGTTT.